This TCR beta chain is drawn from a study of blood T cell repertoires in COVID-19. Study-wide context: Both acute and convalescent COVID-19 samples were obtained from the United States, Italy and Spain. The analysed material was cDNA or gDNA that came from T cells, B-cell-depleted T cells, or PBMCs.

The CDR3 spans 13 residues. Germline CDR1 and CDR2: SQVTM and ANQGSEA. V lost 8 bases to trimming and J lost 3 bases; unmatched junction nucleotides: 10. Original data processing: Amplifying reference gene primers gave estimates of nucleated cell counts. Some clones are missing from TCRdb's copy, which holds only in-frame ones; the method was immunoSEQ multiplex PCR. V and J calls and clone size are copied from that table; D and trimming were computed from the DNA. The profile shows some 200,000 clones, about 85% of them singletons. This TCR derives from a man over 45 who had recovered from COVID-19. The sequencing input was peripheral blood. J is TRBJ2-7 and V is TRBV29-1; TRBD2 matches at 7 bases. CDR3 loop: CSLGSPSGYEQYF. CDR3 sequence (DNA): TGCAGCCTAGGCTCGCCTAGCGGCTACGAGCAGTACTTC.